A selection of T cell receptor beta chains follows, all from one sample in a study of metastatic and nonmetastatic thyroid tumors. TCRdb re-processed the PCR reads through MiXCR. Of around 53,000 clones listed, about 20% are singletons. Sequenced: blood. The receptors stem from a female donor with papillary thyroid cancer or a benign thyroid nodule (not recorded which). Some clones in this sample may be carry-over from other donors' samples. Both conserved end residues are part of each CDR3.

cdr3_aa: CASSFRGLSTTGELFF
v_call: TRBV11-2

cdr3_aa: CASSFSESSHRDTQYF
v_call: TRBV5-5

cdr3_aa: CASKKQTNTEAFF
v_call: TRBV19

cdr3_aa: CASSLDGTGIGEQYF
v_call: TRBV7-9

cdr3_aa: CASSPGGPDTEAFF
v_call: TRBV28

cdr3_aa: CSAGGGEGETQYF
v_call: TRBV20-1

cdr3_aa: CASSLGGANTQYF
v_call: TRBV7-2

cdr3_aa: CSAPGQEQVTEAFF
v_call: TRBV20-1

cdr3_aa: CASSLEIAGVRTDTQYF
v_call: TRBV11-3

cdr3_aa: CASGPRTDYNEQFF
v_call: TRBV12-5

cdr3_aa: CASSEDDRRNTIYF
v_call: TRBV2

cdr3_aa: CASRINEASGNTIYF
v_call: TRBV19

cdr3_aa: CAVGYKPQHF
v_call: TRBV30

cdr3_aa: CASSFLAGSYEQYF
v_call: TRBV7-2

cdr3_aa: CVSSLGNTIDF
v_call: TRBV5-6

cdr3_aa: CSARVLAGMNTEAFF
v_call: TRBV20-1

cdr3_aa: CASSSHGWGVAGVGSEQFF
v_call: TRBV7-1